Shown below are 4 T cell receptor beta chains from a single sample sequenced in a study of blood T cells in healthy people across ages. Through a sample-barcoded 5' primer and a J-beta primer mix, a second PCR was run for roughly 6 to 11 cycles. One entry per CDR3 protein results from TCRdb running MiXCR on the 5' RACE reads. The sample holds 550,000 to 600,000 distinct CDR3 sequences; around half are singletons and the top ten take about 26%. Sequenced: blood. The receptors derive from a man older than 75 in good health.

There are a few counts of this clonotype. The rearrangement uses TRBV29-1 and TRBJ2-5; D possibly matches TRBD1 or TRBD2 (5 bases each). The CDR3 runs 11 residues. The V end was cut by 6 bases, the J end by 2 bases, with 7 bases between. Germline V gives CDR1 SQVTM, CDR2 ANQGSEA. The CDR3 region is CSVWGQETQYF. Here the CDR3 DNA reads TGCAGCGTGTGGGGGCAAGAGACCCAGTACTTC.

This clonotype was observed a few times. J is TRBJ2-7 and V is TRBV25-1, with 9 bases lining up with TRBD1. CDR1 is MGHDK and CDR2 is SYGVNS in the germline V gene. This CDR3 comprises 16 residues. V lost 1 base to trimming and J lost 2 bases; unmatched junction nucleotides: 6. The CDR3 sequence is CASSELVGTGTYEQYF. CDR3 sequence (DNA): TGTGCCAGCAGTGAATTGGTCGGGACAGGGACCTACGAGCAGTACTTC.

This clonotype was seen many times. V is TRBV6-5 and J is TRBJ2-6, with unresolved D. The CDR3 is 17 residues long. From germline, CDR1 is MNHEY and CDR2 SVGAGI. Trimming removed 2 bases from V and 1 base from J, with 12 bases in between. CDR3 coding DNA: TGTGCCAGCAGTTACGGGGTTTTCGTTTCTGGGGCCAACGTCCTGACTTTC. Its translation: CASSYGVFVSGANVLTF.

This chain joins TRBV7-9 and TRBJ2-5, with D possibly TRBD2 on 6 matching bases. CDR3 length: 16 residues. Germline assignment: CDR1 SEHNR and CDR2 FQNEAQ (reference sequence). The ends were cut back, 1 base at V and 3 bases at J, with 15 bases in the middle. The CDR3, as DNA: TGTGCCAGCAGCTTAGGCCTACTTAGCGGCAAAGAGACCCAGTACTTC. This sequence encodes CASSLGLLSGKETQYF.